This T cell receptor beta chain is from a study of T-cell reconstitution after alpha-beta-depleted transplantation in children. This clonotype was counted ten times or more. This sample's TCRbeta library carried unique molecular identifier barcodes. In TCRdb, the PCR reads were re-called with MiXCR into one record per CDR3 protein. This sample carries around 700,000 distinct CDR3 sequences, less than 15% of them seen once, and the ten largest clones take 0.65% to 0.9%. The receptor was derived from a girl aged 2-15 years with congenital amegakaryocytic thrombocytopenia, due to receive a stem cell transplant. Source: PBMCs, taken before TCRalphabeta/CD19-depleted stem cell transplant.

In DNA form, the CDR3 reads TGTGCCAGCAGCCCCCAAACTAGCTTCTACAATGAGCAGTTCTTC. Its translation: CASSPQTSFYNEQFF. The genes are TRBV7-9 and TRBJ2-1, with D maybe TRBD2 (6 bases). The CDR3 covers 15 residues. Germline assignment: CDR1 SEHNR and CDR2 FQNEAQ (reference sequence). The ends were cut back, 5 bases at V and 3 bases at J, with 14 bases in the middle.